These 14 T cell receptor beta chains share one sample of origin, sequenced in a study of T-cell memory formation after mild COVID-19 (dated by TCRdb to the early 2020s). The method was 5' RACE. Sequencing used an Illumina NovaSeq 6000. The public reads were run again by TCRdb, first through fastp at Q25 and then through MiXCR, and only productive beta chains were kept. Rows with a matching CDR3 protein are joined into one entry that keeps the most common DNA and genes. In this sample the table shows almost 250,000 distinct CDR3 sequences, 15% of which occur a single time. Together, the top ten hold more than 2% of the sample. Sequenced sample: PBMCs or a T cell subset sorted from them (not recorded which). The receptors stem from an adult woman who had mild COVID-19 (a few samples of this study predate the infection). The sample titles of this study are shuffled in the database, so cell type and time point are left out; the donor was told from shared clones.

This clonotype was recorded a few times. The chain carries TRBV10-3 and TRBJ2-3, with 7 bases aligning to TRBD1. Per the germline V gene, CDR1 is ENHRY and CDR2 is SYGVKD. CDR3 size: 14 residues. V shed 11 bases and J 2 bases; nucleotides not matched to a gene: 10. CDR3 loop: CAAGTAATTDTQYF. The CDR3 region has the DNA TGTGCCGCTGGGACAGCAGCTACCACAGATACGCAGTATTTT.

About this clonotype: The limits of the CDR3 on the DNA are not certain, so only TCRdb's listed CDR3 is given. This chain joins TRBV12-3 or TRBV12-4 and TRBJ1-1; TRBD1, the table's D call, lacks a check against the DNA. The CDR3 contains 15 residues when both ends are counted. CDR3 sequence reads: CASSSSGALGTEAFF.

CDR3 DNA sequence: TGTGCCAGCAGTTACTCGAATTCGGGAGGGCGGGGGACCCAGTACTTC. The encoded protein is CASSYSNSGGRGTQYF. The chain uses TRBV6-5 and TRBJ2-5; 8 nucleotides align to TRBD2. The junction had 10 bases not matched to a gene; V was cut back by 0 bases and J by 7 bases. The CDR3 totals 16 residues. Germline loops: CDR1 MNHEY, CDR2 SVGAGI.

This clonotype has just a few counts. J is TRBJ2-3 and V is TRBV7-3; D perhaps matches TRBD1 (5 bases). The CDR3 runs to 15 residues. Trimming took off 2 bases at V and 4 bases at J, with 13 bases between the two ends. CDR1 SGHTA and CDR2 FQGTGA come from the germline V gene. DNA for the CDR3: TGTGCCAGCAGCTTAGACGGCAGGGTATCAGATACGCAGTATTTT. Translated: CASSLDGRVSDTQYF.

V gene TRBV7-8 combines with J gene TRBJ2-1; D not certain. Between the trimmed V and J ends, which lost 3 bases and 5 bases, there was a span of 14 bases. The V gene's germline CDR1 is SGHVS and CDR2 FQNEAQ. The CDR3 has 15 residues. In nucleotides, the CDR3 is TGTGCCAGCAGCTTCGCTGGCGGACCTAACAATGAGCAGTTCTTC. Translated: CASSFAGGPNNEQFF.

The chain recombines TRBV12-5 with TRBJ1-1; no reliable D call. Germline loops: CDR1 LGHNT, CDR2 FRNRAP. The CDR3 sequence is 15 residues long. Trimming removed 2 bases at V and 8 bases at J, with 18 bases between. The CDR3 region is CASGLKVGVSYEAFF. Written as DNA, the CDR3 is TGTGCTAGTGGTTTGAAGGTTGGGGTTTCCTACGAAGCTTTCTTT.

The chain recombines TRBV3-1 with TRBJ2-1, with D hard to call. Germline V gene data show CDR1 as LGHDT and CDR2 as YNNKEL (reference sequence). Trimming left V 2 bases short and J 10 bases short, with 6 bases between. The CDR3 extends over 11 amino acids. This chain's CDR3 is CASSQIREQFF. In DNA, the CDR3 is TGTGCCAGCAGCCAAATCCGGGAGCAGTTCTTC.

This clonotype was picked up a small number of times. The V and J genes are TRBV12-3 or TRBV12-4 and TRBJ2-3; 9 nucleotides align to TRBD1. V shed 3 bases, J shed 6 bases, and the junction held 4 bases outside the gene matches. CDR3 length equals 14 residues. In nucleotides, the CDR3 is TGTGCCAGCAGTTTCACAGGGGGCGAGGATACGCAGTATTTT. It encodes CASSFTGGEDTQYF.

This clonotype was detected a few times. This rearrangement joins TRBV7-6 to TRBJ2-7, with D unclear. V gave up 4 bases and J gave up 5 bases, with 12 bases separating them. Germline loops: CDR1 SGHVS, CDR2 FNYEAQ. The CDR3 sequence is 13 residues long. The CDR3 reads CASSSAPFHEQYF. CDR3 DNA: TGTGCCAGCAGCTCCGCCCCCTTCCACGAGCAGTACTTC.

This clonotype has just a few counts. The V gene is TRBV20-1, the J gene TRBJ1-2; TRBD1 matches 12 bases. This CDR3 is built from 17 residues. Trimming at V came to 6 bases and at J to 8 bases, leaving 19 bases not matched to a gene. Germline assignment: CDR1 DFQATT and CDR2 SNEGSKA (reference sequence). The CDR3 spells CSASGAGTGGPMGGYTF. Here the CDR3 DNA reads TGCAGTGCCAGTGGTGCCGGGACAGGGGGCCCCATGGGCGGCTACACCTTC.

There are a few counts of this clonotype. V is TRBV18 and J is TRBJ2-1; 13 positions match TRBD2. The CDR3 runs to 17 residues. The germline V gene encodes CDR1 KGHSH and CDR2 LQKENI. J gave up 6 bases and V 1 base, and 6 bases lay outside the gene matches. The chain's CDR3 is CASSPLGLAGVLNEQFF. As DNA, the CDR3 is TGTGCCAGCTCACCACTCGGACTAGCGGGAGTCCTCAATGAGCAGTTCTTC.

This clonotype showed up just a few times. J is TRBJ1-5 and V is TRBV4-1; 7 bases line up with TRBD1. The CDR3 has 15 amino acids. Germline loops: CDR1 MGHRA, CDR2 YSYEKL. Trimming removed 1 base from V and 7 bases from J; junction bases left unmatched: 7. The CDR3 sequence: CASSQGQGRRQPQHF. The CDR3 region has the DNA TGCGCCAGCAGCCAAGGACAGGGACGGCGCCAGCCCCAGCATTTT.

The V call is TRBV3-1, the J call TRBJ1-3, with TRBD1 as a possible D gene (6 bases). The CDR3 is 14 amino acids. Trimming took 5 bases from V and 2 from J, leaving 10 bases between them. CDR1 is LGHDT and CDR2 is YNNKEL in the germline V gene (reference sequence). The CDR3 reads CASSGRGTGNTIYF. CDR3 coding DNA: TGTGCCAGCAGCGGCAGGGGAACTGGAAACACCATATATTTT. The full variable domain, its missing parts supplied by reference TRBV3-1 and TRBJ1-3, is DTAVSQTPKYLVTQMGNDKSIKCEQNLGHDTMYWYKQDSKKFLKIMFSYNNKELIINETVPNRFSPKSPDKAHLNLHINSLELGDSAVYFCASSGRGTGNTIYFGEGSWLTVV.

The chain employs TRBV6-6 and TRBJ1-6, with a tentative D call TRBD1 (6 bases). Trimming removed 0 bases at V and 7 bases at J, with 16 bases between. This CDR3 is built from 17 residues. Germline CDR1 MNHNY, CDR2 SVGAGI (reference sequence). In DNA form, the CDR3 reads TGTGCCAGCAGTTACTCGACGGCAGGGGTGATGAATTCACCCCTCCACTTT. Protein: CASSYSTAGVMNSPLHF.